This T cell receptor beta chain stems from a study of glioma-infiltrating T cells. Concerning this clonotype: Its antigen is as yet unknown.

TCR alpha and beta CDR3 regions were amplified from RNA using iRepertoire nested multiplex PCR. Input was roughly 100-450 ng of tissue mRNA or PBMC total RNA. A single record per CDR3 protein comes from TCRdb applying MiXCR to the multiplex PCR reads. The sample comprises more than 110,000 distinct CDR3 sequences, around 42% of which are singletons, and around 20% rests with the top ten. Germline loops: CDR1 MDHEN, CDR2 SYDVKM. Trimming took 1 base from V and 12 from J, leaving 16 bases between them. This CDR3 comprises 15 residues. The study, taken as a whole, reports: Non-neoplastic patients had below-expected tissue-blood divergence, while all gliomas exceeded expectation. Tissue and blood shared very few CDR3 sequences.

Sample: glioma tissue, nonneoplastic brain tissue, or PBMCs (not recorded which). This sequence joins TRBV28 and TRBJ1-6; D gene uncertain. This clonotype was obtained from a human donor with low-grade glioma or glioblastoma, undergoing nonglioma brain surgery, or in good health (not recorded which). CDR3 protein: CASSLSSGTAGPLHF. CDR3 nucleotides: TGTGCCAGCAGTTTATCCTCCGGAACTGCCGGACCCCTCCACTTT.